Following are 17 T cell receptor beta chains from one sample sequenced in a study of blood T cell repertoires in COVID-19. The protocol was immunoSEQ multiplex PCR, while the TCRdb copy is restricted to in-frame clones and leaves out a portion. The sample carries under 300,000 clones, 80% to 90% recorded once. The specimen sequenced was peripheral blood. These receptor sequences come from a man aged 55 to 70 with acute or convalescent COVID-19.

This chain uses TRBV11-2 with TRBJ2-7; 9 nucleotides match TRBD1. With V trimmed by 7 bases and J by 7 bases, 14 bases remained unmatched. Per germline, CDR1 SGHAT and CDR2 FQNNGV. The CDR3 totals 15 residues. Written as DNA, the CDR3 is TGTGCCAGCACCCGCCCGACCGGGACAGGGAGTGAGCAGTACTTC. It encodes CASTRPTGTGSEQYF.

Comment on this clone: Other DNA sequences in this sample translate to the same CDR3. The CDR3 DNA is TGTGCCAGCAGGACTAGCGGGGCATACAATGAGCAGTTCTTC. Translation: CASRTSGAYNEQFF. The chain joins TRBV6-5 to TRBJ2-1; 11 bases fit TRBD2. This CDR3 region has 14 residues. Germline CDR1 MNHEY, CDR2 SVGAGI. V shed 6 bases and J 4 bases; nucleotides not matched to a gene: 2.

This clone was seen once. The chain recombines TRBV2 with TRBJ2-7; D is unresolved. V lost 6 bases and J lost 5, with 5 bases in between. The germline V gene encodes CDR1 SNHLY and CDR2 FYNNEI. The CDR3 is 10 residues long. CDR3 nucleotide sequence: TGTGCCAGCAGCTTTAACGAGCAGTACTTC. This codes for CASSFNEQYF.

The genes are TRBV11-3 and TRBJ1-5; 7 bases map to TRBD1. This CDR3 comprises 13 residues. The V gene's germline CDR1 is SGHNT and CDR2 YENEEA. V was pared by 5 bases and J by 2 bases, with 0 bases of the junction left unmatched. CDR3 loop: CASSQGGNQPQHF. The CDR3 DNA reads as TGTGCCAGCAGCCAGGGGGGCAATCAGCCCCAGCATTTT.

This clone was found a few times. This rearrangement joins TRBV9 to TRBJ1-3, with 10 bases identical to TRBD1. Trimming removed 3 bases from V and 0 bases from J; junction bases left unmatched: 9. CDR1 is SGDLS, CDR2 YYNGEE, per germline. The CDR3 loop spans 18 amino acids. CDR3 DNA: TGTGCCAGCAGCGCCGTGCCGGGACAGGGGTTCTCTGGAAACACCATATATTTT. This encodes CASSAVPGQGFSGNTIYF.

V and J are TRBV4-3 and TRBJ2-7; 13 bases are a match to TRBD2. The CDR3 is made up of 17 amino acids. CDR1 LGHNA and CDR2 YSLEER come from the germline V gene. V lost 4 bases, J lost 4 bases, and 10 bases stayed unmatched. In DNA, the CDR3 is TGCGCCAGCAGCCTTCAATATGCGGGACTAGCGGGATACGAGCAGTACTTC. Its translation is CASSLQYAGLAGYEQYF.

The CDR3 spells CASSDGTAQNEKLFF. The DNA for the CDR3 is TGTGCCAGCAGCGACGGGACAGCCCAAAATGAAAAACTGTTTTTT. The rearrangement links TRBV2 to TRBJ1-4, with 7 bases aligning to TRBD1. V shed 6 bases, J shed 5 bases, and the junction held 9 bases outside the gene matches. The CDR3 has 15 residues. Germline V gene lookup returns CDR1 SNHLY and CDR2 FYNNEI.

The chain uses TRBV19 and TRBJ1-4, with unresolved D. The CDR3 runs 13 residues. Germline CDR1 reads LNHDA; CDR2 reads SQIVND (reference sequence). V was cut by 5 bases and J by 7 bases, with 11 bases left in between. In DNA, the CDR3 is TGTGCCAGTAGTGGAGTGGTGTTTGAAAAACTGTTTTTT. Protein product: CASSGVVFEKLFF.

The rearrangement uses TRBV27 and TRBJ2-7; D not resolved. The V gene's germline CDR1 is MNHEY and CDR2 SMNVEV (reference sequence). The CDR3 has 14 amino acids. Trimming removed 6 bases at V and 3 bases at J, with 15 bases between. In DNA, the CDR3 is TGTGCCAGCAGCTTCCTGGGCACCCACTACGAGCAGTACTTC. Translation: CASSFLGTHYEQYF.

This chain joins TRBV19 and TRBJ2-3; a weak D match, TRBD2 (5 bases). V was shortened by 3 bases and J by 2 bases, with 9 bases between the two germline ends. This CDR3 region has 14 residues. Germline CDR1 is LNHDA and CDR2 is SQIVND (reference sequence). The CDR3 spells CASSIVRATDTQYF. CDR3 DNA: TGTGCCAGTAGTATCGTGCGGGCCACAGATACGCAGTATTTT.

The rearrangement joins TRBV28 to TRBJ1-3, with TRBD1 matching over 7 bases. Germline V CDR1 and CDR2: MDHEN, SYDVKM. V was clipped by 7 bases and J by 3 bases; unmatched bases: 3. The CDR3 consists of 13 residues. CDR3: CASNQGVGNTIYF. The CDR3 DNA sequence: TGTGCCAGCAATCAGGGGGTTGGAAACACCATATATTTT.

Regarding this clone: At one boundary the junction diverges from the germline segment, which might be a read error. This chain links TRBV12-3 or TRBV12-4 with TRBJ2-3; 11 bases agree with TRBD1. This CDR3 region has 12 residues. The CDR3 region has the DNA TGTGCCAGCAGTTTAGATCGGGACAGGGGGTCTTTT. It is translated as CASSLDRDRGSF.

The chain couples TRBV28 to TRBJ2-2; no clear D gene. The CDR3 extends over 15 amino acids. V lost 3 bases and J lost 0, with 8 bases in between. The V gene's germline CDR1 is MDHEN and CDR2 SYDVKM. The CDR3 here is CASSLRGPNTGELFF. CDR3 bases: TGTGCCAGCAGTTTGCGTGGGCCGAACACCGGGGAGCTGTTTTTT.

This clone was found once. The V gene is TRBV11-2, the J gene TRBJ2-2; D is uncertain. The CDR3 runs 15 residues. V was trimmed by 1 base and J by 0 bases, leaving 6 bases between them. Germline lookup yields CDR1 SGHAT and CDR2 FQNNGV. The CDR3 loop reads CASSLAQANTGELFF. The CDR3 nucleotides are TGTGCCAGCAGCTTAGCGCAGGCGAACACCGGGGAGCTGTTTTTT.

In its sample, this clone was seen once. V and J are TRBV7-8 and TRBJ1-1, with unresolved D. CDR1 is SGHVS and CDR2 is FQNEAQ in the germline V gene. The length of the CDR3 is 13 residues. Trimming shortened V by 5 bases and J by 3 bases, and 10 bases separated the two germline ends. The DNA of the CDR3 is TGTGCCAGCAGCCAGGAGCGTGACACTGAAGCTTTCTTT. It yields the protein CASSQERDTEAFF. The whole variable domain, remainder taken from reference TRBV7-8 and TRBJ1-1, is GAGVSQSPRYKVAKRGQDVALRCDPISGHVSLFWYQQALGQGPEFLTYFQNEAQLDKSGLPSDRFFAERPEGSVSTLKIQRTQQEDSAVYLCASSQERDTEAFFGQGTRLTVV.

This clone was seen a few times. The CDR3: CASSDGGGTNYGYTF. The CDR3, as DNA: TGCGCCAGCAGTGACGGGGGGGGCACTAACTATGGCTACACCTTC. The V and J genes are TRBV10-1 and TRBJ1-2, with D possibly TRBD1 on 6 matching bases. The CDR3 extends over 15 amino acids. V was shortened by 3 bases and J by 0 bases, with 11 bases between the two germline ends. Germline CDR1 is WNHNN and CDR2 is SYGVQD (reference sequence).

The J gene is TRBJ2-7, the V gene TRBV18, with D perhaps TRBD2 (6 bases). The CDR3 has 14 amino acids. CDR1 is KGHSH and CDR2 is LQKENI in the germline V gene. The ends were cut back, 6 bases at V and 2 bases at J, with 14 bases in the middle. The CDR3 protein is CASSKGEEAYEQYF. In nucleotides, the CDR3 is TGTGCCAGCTCGAAAGGGGAGGAAGCCTACGAGCAGTACTTC.